The present entry profiles one T cell receptor (beta chain) with its context. What it binds is not known. This sample was taken from a study of early T cells in non-severe SARS-CoV-2 infection. At the level of the study: Unsorted whole-blood RNA was sequenced in bulk, leaving chains unpaired.

Study conclusions and caveats: VDJdb matching skewed toward anti-spike CD8 responses, missing private and CD4 specificities.

Tagging with unique molecular identifiers was applied to individual cDNA molecules. TCRdb reprocessed the 5' RACE reads via MiXCR and lists one record per CDR3 protein. The sample shows 40,000 to 55,000 distinct CDR3 sequences, about 6% of them seen only once. The length of the CDR3 is 14 residues. The ends were cut back, 2 bases at V and 5 bases at J, with 12 bases in the middle. Germline assignment: CDR1 SGHTA and CDR2 FQGNSA. The sequence was collected from an adult who was a healthcare worker with PCR-confirmed SARS-CoV-2 infection or an uninfected control (not recorded which). Here the sequenced sample was whole blood, taken at baseline. This chain links TRBV7-2 with TRBJ2-5, with D perhaps matching TRBD2 (5 bases). As DNA, the CDR3 is TGTGCCAGCAGCTTATCTTCGGGGTTGGAGACCCAGTACTTC. This sequence encodes CASSLSSGLETQYF.